The rows below give T cell receptor beta chains drawn from one sample of a study of cytomegalovirus exposure and HLA in healthy donors. TCRdb's table, derived via immunoSEQ multiplex PCR, lists solely in-frame clones and lacks some. The repertoire consists of 200,000 or so clones, with around 82% occurring once and the leading ten covering about 0.25%. The sequenced sample consisted of PBMCs. The receptors derive from a boy aged 10-17 years in good health and CMV-seronegative. Each CDR3 is given with its conserved first and last residue. D genes are given only for firm matches. The size field is filled for only some rows; it gives once, few, many or a size class.

size: .
J: TRBJ2-5
D: .
V: TRBV28
CDR3: CASRSHRQLETQYF
DNA: TGTGCCAGCAGATCCCACCGACAGCTAGAGACCCAGTACTTC

size: .
J: TRBJ2-7
D: .
V: TRBV6-1
CDR3: CASSALMPSSGPHEQYF
DNA: TGTGCCAGCAGTGCCCTCATGCCTAGCTCAGGCCCCCACGAGCAGTACTTC

size: .
J: TRBJ2-1
D: TRBD1
V: TRBV5-6
CDR3: CASSSTGTGAYNEQFF
DNA: TGTGCCAGCAGCTCCACCGGGACAGGGGCCTACAATGAGCAGTTCTTC

size: .
J: TRBJ1-2
D: .
V: TRBV30
CDR3: CAWSVGRGRYGYTF
DNA: TGTGCCTGGAGTGTTGGCCGGGGAAGGTATGGCTACACCTTC

size: .
J: TRBJ1-1
D: TRBD1
V: TRBV2
CDR3: CASAFGTEKLEAFF
DNA: TGTGCCAGCGCGTTCGGGACAGAAAAACTGGAAGCTTTCTTT

size: .
J: TRBJ1-4
D: .
V: TRBV20-1
CDR3: CSGTEYEKLFF
DNA: TGCAGTGGGACAGAGTATGAAAAACTGTTTTTT

size: .
J: TRBJ2-7
D: .
V: TRBV19
CDR3: CASSIEGGANDEQYF
DNA: TGTGCCAGTAGTATAGAGGGGGGGGCCAATGACGAGCAGTACTTC

size: few
J: TRBJ1-1
D: .
V: TRBV6-1
CDR3: CASSERSGVRAFF
DNA: TGTGCCAGCAGTGAAAGATCAGGGGTCCGGGCTTTCTTT

size: .
J: TRBJ1-4
D: TRBD1
V: TRBV5-1
CDR3: CASSLTGTGAVNEKLFF
DNA: TGCGCCAGCAGCTTAACCGGGACAGGAGCCGTTAATGAAAAACTGTTTTTT

size: few
J: TRBJ2-1
D: .
V: TRBV11-2
CDR3: CASSLTVVAVQFF
DNA: TGTGCCAGCAGCTTAACGGTGGTAGCGGTACAGTTCTTC

size: .
J: TRBJ1-4
D: .
V: TRBV5-1
CDR3: CASSLGVSVGTSGEKLFF
DNA: TGCGCCAGCAGCTTGGGGGTTTCGGTGGGGACTAGCGGAGAAAAACTGTTTTTT

size: .
J: TRBJ2-7
D: TRBD1
V: TRBV5-5
CDR3: CASSAGTGTYEQYF
DNA: TGTGCCAGCAGCGCCGGGACAGGGACCTACGAGCAGTACTTC

size: .
J: TRBJ1-5
D: TRBD1
V: TRBV6-1
CDR3: CASIRDSRDQPQHF
DNA: TGTGCCAGCATTCGGGACAGTCGGGATCAGCCCCAGCATTTT

size: .
J: TRBJ2-5
D: TRBD2
V: TRBV11-2
CDR3: CASSPLAGGPETQYF
DNA: TGTGCCAGCAGCCCTTTAGCGGGAGGGCCCGAGACCCAGTACTTC

size: once
J: TRBJ1-1
D: .
V: TRBV2
CDR3: CASIKDMPNTEAFF
DNA: TGTGCCAGCATCAAGGACATGCCGAACACTGAAGCTTTCTTT

size: .
J: TRBJ2-3
D: .
V: TRBV18
CDR3: CASSRGLDTQYF
DNA: TGTGCCAGCTCACGCGGTCTAGATACGCAGTATTTT